A single sample gave rise to the 10 T cell receptor beta chains below, sequenced in a study of post-analysis software for immune sequencing data. Study-wide results and limits: In patients, four to six TRBV segments were more frequent than in controls, with TRBV5-6, TRBV5-1 and TRBV20-1 among them.

The antigens of these receptors remain unknown. The authors incorporated unique molecular identifiers into the TCR beta cDNA libraries. TCRdb analysed the PCR reads with MiXCR anew, one entry per CDR3 protein. The sample includes around 500,000 distinct CDR3 sequences, about a third of them seen just once. The material sequenced was blood. The receptor set was obtained from a girl aged 2-17 years with multiple sclerosis.

This clonotype was picked up a small number of times. The chain is built from TRBV5-1 and TRBJ2-3; possible D gene TRBD2, 6 bases. V was clipped by 0 bases and J by 4 bases, with 9 bases between them. The CDR3 covers 14 residues. Germline lookup yields CDR1 SGHRS and CDR2 YFSETQ. CDR3: CASSLATGADTQYF. The CDR3 DNA reads as TGCGCCAGCAGCTTGGCCACGGGGGCAGATACGCAGTATTTT.

Regarding this clonotype: Mismatch with germline at one junction end may stem from a read error. The rearrangement uses TRBV5-1 and TRBJ2-3; D may be TRBD1 (5 bases). Germline V lookup: CDR1 SGHRS, CDR2 YFSETQ. This CDR3 has 14 amino acids. In nucleotides, the CDR3 is TGCGCCAGCAGCTTGGAGGGCAGGGCAGATGCGCAGTATTTT. Translated: CASSLEGRADAQYF.

A remark on this clonotype: This may arise from a read error, as a much more abundant clone is one base away. The chain uses TRBV10-3 and TRBJ2-5, with unresolved D. The CDR3 runs 14 residues. CDR1 is ENHRY and CDR2 is SYGVKD in the germline V gene. The CDR3 DNA sequence: TGTGCCATCAGTAAGTCGCGAGTCCAAGAGACCCAGTACTTC. Residues: CAISKSRVQETQYF.

The CDR3 loop reads CASSLGYSGAFF. CDR3 nucleotide sequence: TGTGCCAGCAGCTTAGGGTACTCGGGAGCTTTCTTT. The chain links TRBV7-9 to TRBJ1-1; D ambiguous. Per the germline V gene, CDR1 is SEHNR and CDR2 is FQNEAQ (reference sequence). V gave up 1 base and J gave up 10 bases, with 10 bases separating them. The CDR3 consists of 12 residues.

This clonotype was counted between two and nine times. V is TRBV20-1 and J is TRBJ2-1; TRBD1 matches 8 bases. Germline V lookup: CDR1 DFQATT, CDR2 SNEGSKA (reference sequence). This CDR3 has 14 residues. Germline trimming cut 6 bases from V and 0 bases from J; bases unmatched to any gene: 4. The DNA for the CDR3 is TGCAGTGCGAGGACAGGGAACTCCTACAATGAGCAGTTCTTC. It is translated as CSARTGNSYNEQFF.

This clonotype was counted a few times. The CDR3 is CASRSGQPPYEQYF. The CDR3 DNA sequence: TGTGCCAGCAGATCGGGACAGCCACCCTACGAGCAGTACTTC. The V gene is TRBV2, the J gene TRBJ2-7, with 7 bases matching TRBD1. The V segment lost 6 bases and the J segment 2 bases; nucleotides outside the gene matches: 7. There are 14 residues in the CDR3. The germline V gene has CDR1 SNHLY and CDR2 FYNNEI. Based on the CDR3 plus reference TRBV2 and TRBJ2-7, the full variable domain is EPEVTQTPSHQVTQMGQEVILRCVPISNHLYFYWYRQILGQKVEFLVSFYNNEISEKSEIFDDQFSVERPDGSNFTLKIRSTKLEDSAMYFCASRSGQPPYEQYFGPGTRLTVT.

In regard to this clonotype: One junction end disagrees with the germline gene, perhaps due to a read error. The rearrangement links TRBV5-5 to TRBJ1-2, with 11 bases matching TRBD1. CDR1 and CDR2 from the germline V gene are SGHKS and YYEKEE (reference sequence). This CDR3 comprises 15 residues. The CDR3 DNA sequence: TGTACCAGCAGCATAGGACAGGGGGCGGACTATGGCTACACCTTC. As protein: CTSSIGQGADYGYTF.

This chain joins TRBV20-1 and TRBJ1-2, with D perhaps TRBD1 (5 bases). The CDR3 contains 16 residues. CDR1 DFQATT and CDR2 SNEGSKA come from the germline V gene (reference sequence). The ends were cut back, 5 bases at V and 0 bases at J, with 19 bases in the middle. CDR3 in amino acids: CSAPKRWGQSNYGYTF. DNA for the CDR3: TGCAGTGCTCCCAAACGCTGGGGCCAGTCTAACTATGGCTACACCTTC.

The table lists this clonotype with a few counts. V and J are TRBV12-3 or TRBV12-4 and TRBJ2-5; D gene uncertain. Trimming removed 7 bases at V and 2 bases at J, with 11 bases between. The CDR3 runs 13 residues. CDR3: CASIMNGQETQYF. The CDR3 DNA is TGTGCCAGCATTATGAATGGTCAAGAGACCCAGTACTTC.

This clonotype showed up just once. V usage is TRBV12-3 or TRBV12-4 and J usage is TRBJ1-2, with D possibly TRBD1 on 6 matching bases. The ends were cut back, 7 bases at V and 8 bases at J, with 17 bases in the middle. The CDR3 runs to 13 residues. In nucleotides, the CDR3 is TGTGCCAGCAAGGAGCGGTGGGGGCGCGGCTACACCTTC. Translated: CASKERWGRGYTF.